The clone carrying this T cell receptor (beta chain) was detected only a few times. Its antigen is still unknown. The data originate from a study of T cells in Graves' hyperthyroidism and ophthalmopathy. On the study more broadly: Peripheral blood collection took place at initial diagnosis, before any treatment. Study-level points and caveats: Onset of ophthalmopathy came a median roughly 6.5 months after the model predicted it.

This CDR3 has 13 residues. CDR1 and CDR2 (germline): SGHNT, YYREEE (reference sequence). Losses at the gene ends were 6 bases for V and 4 bases for J; bases not matched to a gene: 6. TCR beta CDR3 region amplification was performed from RNA transcripts. The HTBI primer set was used in a first-round RT-PCR of the TCR CDR3. A single record per CDR3 protein comes from TCRdb applying MiXCR to the multiplex PCR reads. The sample shows under 650,000 distinct CDR3 sequences, around 16% of them seen only once. This receptor was identified in a young woman with Graves' hyperthyroidism. The chain uses TRBV5-4 and TRBJ1-1, with TRBD1 matching 7 bases. The specimen sequenced was blood. Here the CDR3 reads CASKGTEGTEAFF. CDR3 sequence (DNA): TGTGCCAGCAAGGGGACAGAGGGCACTGAAGCTTTCTTT.